Sequencing of this T cell receptor (beta chain) was carried out in a study of blood T cell repertoires in COVID-19. Study context: The origin of the acute and convalescent COVID-19 samples was the United States, Italy and Spain.

TCRdb's table, derived via immunoSEQ multiplex PCR, lists solely in-frame clones and lacks some. In the table there are some 170,000 clones, over 70% of which are singletons. Germline V gene data show CDR1 as LGHNA and CDR2 as YNFKEQ. There are 18 residues in the CDR3. About this clone itself: A much larger clone differs from this one at a single base, so this may be a read error. This specimen includes other DNA sequences encoding the same CDR3.

The TCR originated in a man in his sixties or seventies with acute or convalescent COVID-19. The chain is built from TRBV4-2 and TRBJ2-1; D is perhaps TRBD2 (5 bases). The sequencing input was peripheral blood. CDR3 amino acids: CASSQDGDRAGGDNEQFF. CDR3 nucleotide sequence: TGTGCCAGCAGTCAAGACGGGGATCGGGCGGGTGGCGACAATGAGCAGTTCTTC.